Given below is one TCR beta chain in context. Relative to its sample, this clonotype is large (0.1 to 1%). Its antigen specificity is not known. No base quality information exists; no much larger clone differs at one position. A library prepared for alpha chains yielded this beta chain as an off-target read; its size is of little meaning. The data originate from a study of spatial heterogeneity in lung cancer (dated by TCRdb to between 2018 and 2021). Regarding the complete study: Beta-chain transcripts were consistently detected in greater numbers than alpha-chain transcripts, which likely reflects a higher abundance of beta-chain transcripts. A strong correlation was found between TCR transcript counts in tumor regions and a T cell transcriptional module score from matched bulk RNA-seq. In the raw uncorrected reads, each unique combination of TCR and UMI appeared more than ten times on average. The study quantitatively compared TCR alpha and beta repertoires across multiple tumor regions, matched nontumor lung and blood in non-small cell lung cancer. TCR repertoire features were related to nonsynonymous mutation counts determined by whole-exome sequencing of tumor tissue. Both alpha and beta chains were TCR-sequenced in 210 or so tumor regions, under 70 matched nontumor lung samples and approximately 50 PBMC samples obtained at surgery. The full study reports these points: Counts of ubiquitous and regional expanded TCRs correlated with counts of ubiquitous and regional nonsynonymous mutations, respectively. TCR-seq was estimated to cover only approximately 6.6% of tumor T cells for alpha chains and about 13% for beta chains. Confirming at a functional level the hypothesis that regional TCRs recognize regional mutations was considered to require additional single-cell paired TCR alpha and beta sequencing. The tumor nonsynonymous mutation count correlated with the number of expanded alpha and beta TCRs within the tumor.

The intended sense of this specimen's time point label: sample taken at primary tumor resection. Samples were obtained from 72 patients with early-stage, untreated non-small cell lung cancer from the lung TRACERx cohort. TCR sequencing used whole RNA extracted from tumor and nontumor lung tissue, or from cryopreserved PBMC samples, without cell sorting. Only patients with enough RNA available from two or more tumor regions were chosen for TCR sequencing. Before being selected, tumor and adjacent nontumor lung specimens were reviewed by a lung pathologist. The method was 5' RACE. The sequencer was a NextSeq 500. To allow correction of PCR and sequencing errors, the TCR library protocol tagged every TCR cDNA molecule with a unique molecular identifier. As for the original processing: TCR identification, UMI-based error correction and CDR3 extraction were performed with Decombinator tools. Expanded TCRs were defined as those above a frequency of 2 per 1,000, corresponding to the top 1% of the tumor frequency distribution. Expanded tumor TCRs were classed as regional if statistically deemed absent (corrected P<0.05) from at least one tumor region, otherwise ubiquitous. Renyi diversity was calculated using the R vegan package after each repertoire was subsampled 100 times to 5,000 TCRs. CDR3 similarity networks were built from amino acid triplet string-kernel similarity, with CDR3s being connected when pairwise similarity was above 0.82. The public sequencing data were trimmed at Q25 with fastp and processed into clonotypes with MiXCR by TCRdb, which kept only in-frame beta chains. Identical CDR3 protein sequences are pooled into one entry, listed with their most common genes and DNA. The authors' filters were not applied to this entry. The sample table shows 9,500 to 10,000 distinct CDR3 sequences, and approximately 53% are seen once. The top ten clonotypes cover more than 25% of the sample.

Its CDR3 holds 13 amino acids, cysteine through phenylalanine. CDR3 DNA is the only sequence kept; it has 39 bases, read in frame from the first base. From a lookup of the germline V gene, CDR1 and CDR2 are SGHVS and FNYEAQ. Trimming costs V 5 bases and J 3 bases, and their ends lie 11 bases apart. Source: lung tumor tissue, taken at surgery. The receptor was derived from a female donor with early-stage non-small cell lung cancer. The chain joins TRBV7-6 to TRBJ2-7; D gene: possibly TRBD2, on 5 matching bases. CDR3 loop: CASSAGPNYEQYF. In nucleotide form, the sequence is TGTGCCAGCAGCGCGGGTCCTAACTACGAGCAGTACTTC.